This T cell receptor (beta chain) was recovered during a study of blood T cell repertoires in COVID-19. Study details: Acute and convalescent COVID-19 specimens originated in the United States, Italy and Spain. PBMCs, B-cell-depleted T cells, or T cells provided the cDNA or gDNA that made up the material.

V lost 1 base, J lost 0 bases, and 9 bases lay in between. Germline CDR1 MGHRA, CDR2 YSYEKL. This CDR3 has 15 amino acids. In the original workflow: Estimates of nucleated cell counts were drawn from the amplification of reference gene primers. Produced via immunoSEQ multiplex PCR; TCRdb's table is partial and in-frame only. That table is the source of V, J and clone size, and D and trimming were worked out from the DNA. The sample records under 60,000 clones, around 75% being singletons. This sequence joins TRBV4-1 and TRBJ1-2; D remains ambiguous. Material for sequencing was peripheral blood. The sequence was obtained from a human donor in a cohort sampled during active COVID-19. As DNA, the CDR3 is TGCGCCAGCAGCCAAGGTCTTTTTGCTAACTATGGCTACACCTTC. Its translation: CASSQGLFANYGYTF.